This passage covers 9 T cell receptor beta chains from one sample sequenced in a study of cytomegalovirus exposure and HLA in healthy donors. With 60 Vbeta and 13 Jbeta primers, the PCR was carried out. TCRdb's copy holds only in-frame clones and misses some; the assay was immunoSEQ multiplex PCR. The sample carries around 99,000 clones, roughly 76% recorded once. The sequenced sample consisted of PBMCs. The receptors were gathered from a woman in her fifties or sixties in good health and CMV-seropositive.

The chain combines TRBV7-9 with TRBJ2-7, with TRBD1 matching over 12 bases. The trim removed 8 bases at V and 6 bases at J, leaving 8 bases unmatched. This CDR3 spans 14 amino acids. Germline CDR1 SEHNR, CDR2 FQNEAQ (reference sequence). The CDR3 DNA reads TGTGCCAGCGGTTCCGGGACAGGGGGCTTCGAGCAGTACTTC. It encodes CASGSGTGGFEQYF.

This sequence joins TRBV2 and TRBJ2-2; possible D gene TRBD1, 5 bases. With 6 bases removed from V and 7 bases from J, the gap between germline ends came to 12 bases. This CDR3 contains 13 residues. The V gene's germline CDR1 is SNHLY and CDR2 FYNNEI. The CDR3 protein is CASRLQGGGELFF. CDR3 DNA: TGTGCCAGCAGACTCCAGGGCGGCGGGGAGCTGTTTTTT.

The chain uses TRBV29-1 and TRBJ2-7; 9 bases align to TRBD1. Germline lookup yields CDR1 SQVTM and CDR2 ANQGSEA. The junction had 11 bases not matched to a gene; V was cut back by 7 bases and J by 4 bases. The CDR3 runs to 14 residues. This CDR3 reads CSALPGQGGYEQYF. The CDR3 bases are TGCAGCGCCTTACCGGGACAGGGCGGGTACGAGCAGTACTTC.

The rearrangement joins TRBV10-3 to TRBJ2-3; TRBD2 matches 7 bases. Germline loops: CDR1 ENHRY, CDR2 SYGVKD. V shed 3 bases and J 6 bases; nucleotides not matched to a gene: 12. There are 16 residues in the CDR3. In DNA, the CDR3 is TGTGCCATCAGTGATTTCCGGACTAGGGTGGCGGATACGCAGTATTTT. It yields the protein CAISDFRTRVADTQYF.

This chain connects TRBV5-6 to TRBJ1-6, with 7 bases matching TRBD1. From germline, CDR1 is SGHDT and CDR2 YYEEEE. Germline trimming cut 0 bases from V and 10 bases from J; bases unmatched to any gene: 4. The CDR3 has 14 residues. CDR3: CASSLEGAKSPLHF. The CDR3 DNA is TGTGCCAGCAGCTTGGAGGGGGCTAAATCACCCCTCCACTTT. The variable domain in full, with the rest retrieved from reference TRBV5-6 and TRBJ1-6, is DAGVTQSPTHLIKTRGQQVTLRCSPKSGHDTVSWYQQALGQGPQFIFQYYEEEERQRGNFPDRFSGHQFPNYSSELNVNALLLGDSALYLCASSLEGAKSPLHFGNGTRLTVT.

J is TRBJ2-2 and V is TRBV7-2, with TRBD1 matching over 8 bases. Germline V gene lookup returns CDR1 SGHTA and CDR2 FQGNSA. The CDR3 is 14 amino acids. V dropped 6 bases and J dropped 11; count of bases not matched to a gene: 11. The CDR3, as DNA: TGTGCCAGCAGACCGGGACAGGCTTGGCCAGAGCTGTTTTTT. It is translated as CASRPGQAWPELFF.

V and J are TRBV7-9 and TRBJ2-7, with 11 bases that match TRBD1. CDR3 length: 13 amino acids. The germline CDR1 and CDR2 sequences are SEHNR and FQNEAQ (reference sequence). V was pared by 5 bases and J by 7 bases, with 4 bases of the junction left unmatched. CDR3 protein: CASSGQGAKEQYF. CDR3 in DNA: TGTGCCAGCAGCGGACAGGGGGCTAAGGAGCAGTACTTC.

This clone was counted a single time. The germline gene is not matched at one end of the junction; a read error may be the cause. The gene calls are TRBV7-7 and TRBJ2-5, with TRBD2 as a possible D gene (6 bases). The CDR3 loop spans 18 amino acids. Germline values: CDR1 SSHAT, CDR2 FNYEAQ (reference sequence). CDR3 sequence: CASSLAAISGPSGETQYF. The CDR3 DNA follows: TGTGCTAGCAGCTTAGCTGCAATTAGCGGTCCCTCCGGGGAGACCCAGTACTTC.

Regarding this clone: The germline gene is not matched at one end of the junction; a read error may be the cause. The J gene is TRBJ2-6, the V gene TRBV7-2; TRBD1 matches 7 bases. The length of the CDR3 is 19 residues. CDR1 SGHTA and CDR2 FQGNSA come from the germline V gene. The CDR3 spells CASSPRGQSLYSGANGLTF. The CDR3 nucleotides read TGTGCCAGCAGCCCCCGGGGACAGAGCCTTTACTCTGGGGCCAACGGCCTGACTTTC.